The clone carrying this T cell receptor (beta chain) has just a few counts. Produced via immunoSEQ multiplex PCR; TCRdb's table is partial and in-frame only. The sample holds about 9,200 clones, around 62% seen once. CDR3 length: 15 amino acids. After removal of 2 bases from V and 5 bases from J, the junction contained 7 bases not matched to a gene. Germline V CDR1 and CDR2: GTSNPN, SVGIG (reference sequence). The data belong to a study of tumour-infiltrating T cells in Burkitt lymphoma. The sequence came from a human donor with diffuse large B-cell lymphoma. The chain links TRBV30 to TRBJ2-2, with 8 bases that match TRBD2. Sequencing used tumor tissue. The CDR3 reads CAWSQAGGGTGELFF. CDR3 DNA: TGTGCCTGGAGTCAGGCGGGGGGCGGGACCGGGGAGCTGTTTTTT.